The clone carrying this T cell receptor (beta chain) came up a few times. The data were obtained in a study of response to subunit inactivated influenza vaccine. V was trimmed by 9 bases and J by 2 bases, leaving 17 bases between them. The CDR3 has 14 amino acids. Germline CDR1 reads MNHEY; CDR2 reads SVGEGT. TCRdb re-analysed the RT-PCR reads in MiXCR, keeping a single row per CDR3 protein. This sample has approximately 490,000 distinct CDR3 sequences; less than 7.5% occur once, and the top ten carry around 13%. The receptor was derived from a man in his fifties or sixties who received an inactivated influenza vaccine. The sample consisted of PBMCs from blood, taken around 25 months after vaccination. V usage is TRBV6-2 or TRBV6-3 and J usage is TRBJ2-7; either TRBD1 or TRBD2 may fit D (5 bases each). CDR3 sequence: CASRRGDVTYEQYF. CDR3 DNA: TGTGCCAGTAGGCGAGGGGACGTGACCTACGAGCAGTACTTC.